This TCR beta chain was found in a study of Ad26.COV2.S vaccination and SARS-CoV-2 variants (dated by TCRdb to the early 2020s). In the study overall: Vaccine-arm donors were drawn from COV1001, a multicentre, randomized, double-blind, placebo-controlled phase I-IIa trial of Ad26.COV2.S in healthy adults. Sequencing of the TCRbeta repertoire served to evaluate the specificity and breadth of SARS-CoV-2-reactive T cell receptors following Ad26.COV2.S vaccination. Dosing of Ad26.COV2.S was intramuscular, at either 5x10^10 or 1x10^11 viral particles, delivered as one shot or as two shots spaced 56 days apart. A total of 32 samples were included in the TCR-sequenced set, comprising around 19 Ad26.COV2.S vaccine recipients, 5 placebo recipients and 8 SARS-CoV-2 convalescent individuals. Investigators remained blinded to trial group allocation during experiments and outcome assessment. Participants in the trial were split at random into five groups of five each, receiving low-dose or high-dose Ad26.COV2.S once or twice, or else placebo on both occasions.

The CDR3 starts with the cysteine, ends with the phenylalanine, and has 17 residues. This entry keeps only the CDR3 DNA: 51 bases, framed from base 1. CDR1 and CDR2, per the germline V gene (reference sequence), are SEHNR and FQNEAQ. After removal of 2 bases from V and 3 bases from J, the junction retains 8 bases not matched to a gene. About this clone: Its antigen is currently not known. Base-call qualities are not available, and no considerably larger clone is one nucleotide away.

TCRbeta CDR3 regions were sequenced with the immunoSEQ Assay. After extraction, genomic DNA underwent amplification by bias-controlled multiplex PCR, followed by high-throughput sequencing. In the original analysis: To quantify the absolute abundance of every unique TCRbeta CDR3 region, sequences were collapsed and filtered. T cell fraction was estimated by normalizing TCRbeta template counts to usable DNA, which was measured by amplifying reference genes present in all nucleated cells. Repertoire TCRs were annotated as SARS-CoV-2-specific when V gene, CDR3 amino acid sequence and J gene were exactly matched to a known reactive TCR set. The reference SARS-CoV-2 TCR set came from MIRA and was filtered for enrichment in COVID-19-positive ImmuneCODE repertoires, removing public or cross-reactive TCRs. Using the MIRA antigens, annotated TCRs were further analysed by specific ORF or by position within an ORF. Breadth was defined as the number of annotated unique rearrangements divided by the total number of unique productive rearrangements, and depth was defined as the summed frequency of the annotated unique rearrangements. Two-sided Wilcoxon rank-sum tests were applied when comparing TCR breadth between groups. TCRdb carries this immuneACCESS record with in-frame sequences only. Its versions omit some clonotypes, under half of them owing to an unresolved V gene in the studies checked, with the rest unexplained. D and trimming come from the DNA, and the V and J calls and clone size come from that table. This sample holds about 480,000 clones; roughly 89% were observed only once. The ten top clones hold around 13% of the sample.

Study-level results and caveats: According to the authors, total T cell responses may have been underestimated by the TCR breadth and depth analyses. Higher spike-specific TCR breadth was observed in Ad26.COV2.S recipients than in placebo recipients (P = 0.0014). Vaccine and placebo recipients had similar non-spike TCR breadth, a finding consistent with the vaccine containing only spike. After vaccination, spike-specific CD8+ and CD4+ T cell responses were reported to show substantial breadth. The study was not powered for comparison of responses between vaccine doses or regimens.

This specimen's treatment or condition label, interpreted: roughly 19 received Ad26.COV2.S at low or high dose, single or two shots; roughly five received placebo; per-sample allocation not given. For vaccine and placebo recipients, repertoires were sequenced using samples collected on day 63 after the first injection. Between 29 July and 7 August 2020, Cohort 1b enrolled fewer than 30 adults aged 18-55 years at one site in Boston, USA. Ad26.COV2.S was a replication-incompetent adenovirus type 26 vector expressing a prefusion-stabilized SARS-CoV-2 spike protein from the original Wuhan strain. The V gene is TRBV7-9 and the J gene is TRBJ2-3, and TRBD2 matches 10 of the central bases. The sample in question was peripheral blood, obtained in a trial of Ad26.COV2.S vaccine versus placebo. The TCR was taken from a person between 18 and 59 years old who received the Ad26.COV2.S COVID-19 vaccine or a placebo. The sequenced DNA: TGTGCCAGCAGCTTAACTCCTAGCGGGAGTAGGACAGATACGCAGTATTTT. Protein translation: CASSLTPSGSRTDTQYF. Where the CDR3 stops, the reference TRBV7-9 and TRBJ2-3 genes take over; the full variable domain is DTGVSQNPRHKITKRGQNVTFRCDPISEHNRLYWYRQTLGQGPEFLTYFQNEAQLEKSRLLSDRFSAERPKGSFSTLEIQRTEQGDSAMYLCASSLTPSGSRTDTQYFGPGTRLTVL.